These 30 T cell receptor beta chains were sequenced from one sample in a study of Ad26.COV2.S vaccination and SARS-CoV-2 variants. Assay used: immunoSEQ multiplex PCR; TCRdb lists only in-frame clones, some missing. This table holds 350,000 to 450,000 clones, just over 90% found once. The specimen comprised peripheral blood, sampled after recovery from COVID-19. These receptors all come from a human donor who had recovered from COVID-19.

The genes are TRBV5-1 and TRBJ2-2, with D tentatively TRBD2 (6 bases). This CDR3 is built from 16 residues. The germline V gene has CDR1 SGHRS and CDR2 YFSETQ. Trimming cost V 4 bases and J 0 bases, with 13 bases left between them. Here the CDR3 reads CASSPLGTSNTGELFF. The CDR3 DNA sequence: TGCGCCAGCAGCCCCCTGGGGACTTCGAACACCGGGGAGCTGTTTTTT.

The J gene is TRBJ2-7, the V gene TRBV9, with D hard to call. The CDR3 covers 15 residues. In germline, CDR1 is SGDLS, CDR2 YYNGEE. V lost 4 bases, J lost 2 bases, and 16 bases lay in between. The CDR3, as DNA: TGTGCCAGCAGCAAGAGACCAGACTGGCCCTACGAGCAGTACTTC. This encodes CASSKRPDWPYEQYF.

The rearrangement uses TRBV25-1 and TRBJ1-1; no clear D. Trimming left V 6 bases short and J 2 bases short, with 10 bases between. The CDR3 sequence is 13 residues long. Germline CDR1 reads MGHDK; CDR2 reads SYGVNS. The CDR3 loop reads CASSIGLNTEAFF. CDR3 in DNA: TGTGCCAGCAGCATAGGACTCAACACTGAAGCTTTCTTT.

The chain recombines TRBV18 with TRBJ2-7; TRBD2 is a possible D gene (5 bases). This CDR3 is built from 13 residues. CDR1 is KGHSH and CDR2 is LQKENI in the germline V gene. The V gene lost 3 bases and the J gene lost 3 bases, with 9 bases spanning the gap. The CDR3 loop reads CASSPHRDYEQYF. Written as DNA, the CDR3 is TGTGCCAGCTCACCGCACCGGGACTACGAGCAGTACTTC.

J is TRBJ1-2 and V is TRBV19, with TRBD1 matching 7 bases. The trim removed 2 bases at V and 3 bases at J, leaving 12 bases unmatched. The germline V gene encodes CDR1 LNHDA and CDR2 SQIVND (reference sequence). This CDR3 contains 17 residues. CDR3 in amino acids: CASSISIPGQRHYGYTF. In DNA form, the CDR3 reads TGTGCCAGTAGTATATCGATCCCGGGACAGCGGCACTATGGCTACACCTTC.

The chain employs TRBV3-1 (or the pseudogene TRBV3-2) and TRBJ1-6, with unresolved D. CDR3 length equals 12 residues. Germline CDR1 and CDR2: LGHDT and YNNKEL (reference sequence). V was shortened by 4 bases and J by 9 bases, with 7 bases between the two germline ends. The CDR3 sequence is CASSPAGSPLHF. The CDR3 DNA reads TGTGCCAGCAGCCCAGCGGGTTCACCCCTCCACTTT.

The chain couples TRBV12-3 or TRBV12-4 to TRBJ1-6; D is uncertain. This CDR3 comprises 13 residues. Trimming cost V 4 bases and J 10 bases, with 11 bases left between them. CDR3 bases: TGTGCCAGCAGTTGGCAGTGGGGATCACCCCTCCACTTT. The encoded protein is CASSWQWGSPLHF.

This clone was picked up one time. J is TRBJ1-1 and V is TRBV3-1 (or the pseudogene TRBV3-2); D is uncertain. The CDR3 extends over 15 amino acids. CDR1 is LGHDT and CDR2 is YNNKEL in the germline V gene (reference sequence). V lost 3 bases, J lost 0 bases, and 11 bases lay in between. The CDR3 spells CASSHDAEMNTEAFF. The CDR3 nucleotides read TGTGCCAGCAGCCATGATGCAGAGATGAACACTGAAGCTTTCTTT.

The chain has TRBV5-1 and TRBJ1-6; D not resolved. The CDR3 runs to 18 residues. Germline V gene lookup returns CDR1 SGHRS and CDR2 YFSETQ. The V gene lost 0 bases and the J gene lost 0 bases, with 13 bases spanning the gap. CDR3 nucleotides: TGCGCCAGCAGCTTGGATTTTGGTGGGAGCTCCTATAATTCACCCCTCCACTTT. Translation gives CASSLDFGGSSYNSPLHF.

The gene calls are TRBV11-2 and TRBJ2-7; 11 bases are shared with TRBD2. The CDR3 extends over 17 amino acids. Germline assignment: CDR1 SGHAT and CDR2 FQNNGV. V shed 1 base, J shed 2 bases, and the junction held 7 bases outside the gene matches. CDR3 region: CASSLGVSGGETYEQYF. The CDR3 coding sequence is TGTGCCAGCAGCTTAGGGGTTAGCGGGGGGGAAACCTACGAGCAGTACTTC.

The sample holds one count of this clone. J is TRBJ1-1 and V is TRBV5-4; D perhaps matches TRBD1 (5 bases). The CDR3 contains 15 residues. The germline gives CDR1 SGHNT, CDR2 YYREEE (reference sequence). With 3 bases removed from V and 1 base from J, the gap between germline ends came to 13 bases. CDR3 loop: CASSWGRGKNTEAFF. DNA for the CDR3: TGTGCCAGCAGCTGGGGACGGGGAAAGAACACTGAAGCTTTCTTT.

This chain uses TRBV7-6 with TRBJ2-7, with TRBD1 matching 9 bases. V trimming: 1 base; J trimming: 3 bases; junction bases outside the gene matches: 4. The CDR3 has 15 residues. Germline CDR1 is SGHVS and CDR2 is FNYEAQ. The DNA of the CDR3 is TGTGCCAGCAGCTTAGGGGACAGGGAGGGCTACGAGCAGTACTTC. Translated: CASSLGDREGYEQYF.

V usage is TRBV7-8 and J usage is TRBJ1-4, with D possibly matching TRBD1 (5 bases). The CDR3 contains 14 residues. Trimming pared 5 bases from V and 6 bases from J, leaving 13 bases between. Germline V gene data show CDR1 as SGHVS and CDR2 as FQNEAQ. This CDR3 reads CASSHRRGDEKLFF. The CDR3 DNA follows: TGTGCCAGCAGCCATCGCCGGGGGGATGAAAAACTGTTTTTT. The entire variable domain, with the rest obtained from reference TRBV7-8 and TRBJ1-4, is as follows: GAGVSQSPRYKVAKRGQDVALRCDPISGHVSLFWYQQALGQGPEFLTYFQNEAQLDKSGLPSDRFFAERPEGSVSTLKIQRTQQEDSAVYLCASSHRRGDEKLFFGSGTQLSVL.

This chain connects TRBV12-5 to TRBJ1-5; D possibly corresponds to TRBD1 (5 bases). Between the trimmed V and J ends, which lost 4 bases and 4 bases, there was a span of 11 bases. The CDR3 is made up of 14 amino acids. Germline values: CDR1 LGHNT, CDR2 FRNRAP. The CDR3 nucleotides are TGTGCTAGTGGTTCCCGGGACCCAAATCAGCCCCAGCATTTT. Amino acid sequence: CASGSRDPNQPQHF.

The chain joins TRBV19 to TRBJ2-7, with a tentative D call TRBD1 (5 bases). The CDR3 spans 15 residues. V shed 6 bases and J shed 0 bases, with 15 bases lying between them. CDR1 LNHDA and CDR2 SQIVND come from the germline V gene (reference sequence). CDR3 sequence: CASRSGPLTSYEQYF. CDR3 sequence (DNA): TGTGCCAGTAGATCAGGGCCGCTCACCTCCTACGAGCAGTACTTC.

V gene TRBV4-1 combines with J gene TRBJ1-2, with D tentatively TRBD1 (5 bases). The CDR3 is 19 amino acids. The germline CDR1 and CDR2 sequences are MGHRA and YSYEKL. Trimming pared 0 bases from V and 3 bases from J, leaving 23 bases between. The CDR3 DNA reads TGCGCCAGCAGCCAAGATCTCCTAGAACTACGGGGCCTTCACTATGGCTACACCTTC. Translation: CASSQDLLELRGLHYGYTF.

The chain is built from TRBV19 and TRBJ1-4, with a possible D match to TRBD1 (5 bases). Germline values: CDR1 LNHDA, CDR2 SQIVND (reference sequence). Trimming cost V 10 bases and J 0 bases, with 12 bases left between them. The CDR3 has 14 residues. DNA for the CDR3: TGTGCCACCAAACCACAGGCAACTAATGAAAAACTGTTTTTT. Its translation: CATKPQATNEKLFF.

The CDR3 bases are TGTGCCAGCAGTTACTCTACATTTTCCACAGATACGCAGTATTTT. Its protein is CASSYSTFSTDTQYF. The chain uses TRBV6-2 or TRBV6-3 and TRBJ2-3; D gene uncertain. Per the germline V gene, CDR1 is MNHEY and CDR2 is SVGEGT. The V gene lost 0 bases and the J gene lost 2 bases, with 9 bases spanning the gap. This CDR3 has 15 amino acids.

The V gene is TRBV5-4, the J gene TRBJ2-1, with D perhaps matching TRBD2 (6 bases). From germline, CDR1 is SGHNT and CDR2 YYREEE (reference sequence). Trimming took 4 bases from V and 4 from J, leaving 18 bases between them. CDR3 length: 16 amino acids. CDR3 amino acids: CASSPSAGLIYNEQFF. CDR3 in DNA: TGTGCCAGCAGCCCTAGCGCAGGCCTTATTTACAATGAGCAGTTCTTC. Using reference TRBV5-4 and TRBJ2-1 for the parts outside the CDR3, the full variable domain is ETGVTQSPTHLIKTRGQQVTLRCSSQSGHNTVSWYQQALGQGPQFIFQYYREEENGRGNFPPRFSGLQFPNYSSELNVNALELDDSALYLCASSPSAGLIYNEQFFGPGTRLTVL.

Points on this clone: One junction end disagrees with the germline gene, perhaps due to a read error. The CDR3 is CSVEATGLAGGVVF. DNA for the CDR3: TGCAGCGTTGAAGCAACCGGACTAGCGGGGGGGGTCGTCTTC. J is TRBJ2-1 and V is TRBV29-1, with 15 nucleotides matching TRBD2. There are 14 residues in the CDR3. Germline V gene lookup returns CDR1 SQVTM and CDR2 ANQGSEA.

The chain links TRBV7-9 to TRBJ1-6, with 10 bases lining up with TRBD1. The germline V gene has CDR1 SEHNR and CDR2 FQNEAQ (reference sequence). The CDR3 consists of 16 residues. Trimming cost V 2 bases and J 7 bases; bases outside gene matches: 5. The CDR3, as DNA: TGTGCCAGCAGCTTACGCCGGGACAGGGGAAATTCACCCCTCCACTTT. It yields the protein CASSLRRDRGNSPLHF.

V gene TRBV7-2 combines with J gene TRBJ2-1; 11 bases agree with TRBD1. The J segment lost 5 bases and the V segment lost 0 bases, leaving 9 bases of the junction unmatched. From germline, CDR1 is SGHTA and CDR2 FQGNSA. The CDR3 runs to 18 residues. The CDR3 spells CASSLATSGTGGHNEQFF. For the CDR3, the DNA is TGTGCCAGCAGCTTAGCGACATCCGGGACAGGGGGTCACAATGAGCAGTTCTTC.

This clone was seen only once. This chain connects TRBV7-9 to TRBJ2-2; D is unclear. Germline V gives CDR1 SEHNR, CDR2 FQNEAQ (reference sequence). CDR3 length: 14 amino acids. The V end lost 4 bases, the J end lost 5 bases, and 11 bases lay between the germline ends. The CDR3 region has the DNA TGTGCCAGCAGCTCCCGTGTGGCGACCGGGGAGCTGTTTTTT. As protein: CASSSRVATGELFF.

The chain combines TRBV5-6 with TRBJ1-4; D ambiguous. The CDR3 sequence is 12 residues long. From germline, CDR1 is SGHDT and CDR2 YYEEEE. With 5 bases removed from V and 8 bases from J, the gap between germline ends came to 10 bases. The DNA for the CDR3 is TGTGCCAGCAGGTCGAAGTGGGAAAAACTGTTTTTT. Translating it yields CASRSKWEKLFF.

This clone came up once. The chain employs TRBV2 and TRBJ1-1; no clear D. Trimming shortened V by 6 bases and J by 2 bases, and 1 base separated the two germline ends. Looked up from germline, CDR1 is SNHLY and CDR2 is FYNNEI. The CDR3 has 10 residues. CDR3 protein: CASSNTEAFF. CDR3 bases: TGTGCCAGCAGCAACACTGAAGCTTTCTTT.

This clone has just one count. The chain employs TRBV7-2 and TRBJ1-2; 7 bases are shared with TRBD1. V was pared by 1 base and J by 3 bases, with 2 bases of the junction left unmatched. Germline values: CDR1 SGHTA, CDR2 FQGNSA. The CDR3 totals 14 residues. The CDR3 is CASSLDRGDYGYTF. In DNA, the CDR3 is TGTGCCAGCAGCTTAGACAGGGGTGACTATGGCTACACCTTC.

The CDR3 DNA is TGTGCCAGCAGTCAAACCCGGGACGGCGAGCAGTACTTC. Its translation: CASSQTRDGEQYF. V gene TRBV12-3 or TRBV12-4 combines with J gene TRBJ2-7; perhaps D is TRBD1 or TRBD2 (5 bases each). This CDR3 has 13 residues. Trimming stripped 5 bases from V and 6 bases from J, with 14 bases between.

The chain recombines TRBV12-5 with TRBJ2-2; the match to TRBD2 covers 13 bases. CDR1 and CDR2 from the germline V gene are LGHNT and FRNRAP. V lost 2 bases and J lost 5; bases outside the gene matches: 5. This CDR3 spans 17 amino acids. Here the CDR3 reads CASGLPGLAGDTGELFF. CDR3 sequence (DNA): TGTGCTAGTGGTTTGCCCGGACTAGCGGGGGATACCGGGGAGCTGTTTTTT.

The J gene is TRBJ1-2, the V gene TRBV29-1; 7 positions match TRBD1. The length of the CDR3 is 14 residues. The V gene end was trimmed by 4 bases and the J gene end by 4 bases; junction bases not matched to a gene: 9. The germline V gene encodes CDR1 SQVTM and CDR2 ANQGSEA. The CDR3 reads CSVVGSRGTYGYTF. CDR3 DNA: TGCAGCGTTGTAGGTTCCAGGGGGACCTATGGCTACACCTTC. The full variable domain, its missing parts supplied by reference TRBV29-1 and TRBJ1-2, is SAVISQKPSRDICQRGTSLTIQCQVDSQVTMMFWYRQQPGQSLTLIATANQGSEATYESGFVIDKFPISRPNLTFSTLTVSNMSPEDSSIYLCSVVGSRGTYGYTFGSGTRLTVV.

V and J are TRBV5-1 and TRBJ2-1; D is perhaps TRBD1 or TRBD2 (5 bases each). Trimming shortened V by 0 bases and J by 0 bases, and 13 bases separated the two germline ends. Germline CDR1 is SGHRS and CDR2 is YFSETQ. This CDR3 has 17 residues. The CDR3: CASSLALLGTSYNEQFF. CDR3 nucleotide sequence: TGCGCCAGCAGCTTGGCCCTGCTAGGGACCTCCTACAATGAGCAGTTCTTC.